Listed below are T cell receptor beta chains from one sample, sequenced in a study of metastatic and nonmetastatic thyroid tumors. TCRdb re-analyzed the PCR reads through MiXCR. The sample yields 45,000 to 65,000 clones, roughly 18% seen once. The sample consisted of blood. The source is a female donor with papillary thyroid cancer or a benign thyroid nodule (not recorded which). Some clones in this sample may be carry-over from other donors' samples. CDR3s leave out the opening cysteine and the closing phenylalanine or tryptophan. The size field is filled for only some rows; it gives once, few, many or a size class.

TRBV2,TRBJ2-7,-,ASSEIITYEQY
TRBV2,TRBJ2-2,-,ASSATLGTSGRARGELF
TRBV6-2/TRBV6-3,TRBJ1-1,few,ASSYPTGGNEAF
TRBV11-2,TRBJ2-7,-,ASSLDRGYEHY
TRBV18,TRBJ2-1,many,ASSPLRQGFNEQF
TRBV27,TRBJ1-5,-,ASILWPDNQPQH
TRBV20-1,TRBJ1-2,once,GATSAWVVAYGYT
TRBV9,TRBJ2-2,many,ASSVSGGFSGELF
TRBV6-4,TRBJ2-2,many,ASSDSRDTGELF
TRBV11-2,TRBJ2-3,-,VSSPSPNTDTQY
TRBV4-1,TRBJ1-2,-,ASRPGTVTYGYT
TRBV6-2/TRBV6-3,TRBJ2-1,-,ASSYSMFSTSNEHF
TRBV9,TRBJ2-1,many,ASSVTGRNEQF
TRBV7-8,TRBJ2-2,-,ASSLVLAGPNTGELF
TRBV30,TRBJ1-2,many,AWNVAPSYYGYT
TRBV18,TRBJ2-2,-,ASSAQGATGELF
TRBV28,TRBJ1-2,few,ASSLLGRVEIYVYT
TRBV20-1,TRBJ2-1,many,SAQTGPSYNEQF
TRBV5-1,TRBJ2-7,many,ASSLDGTGNEQY
TRBV11-2,TRBJ2-5,many,ASSLEGGGGVETQY
TRBV6-5,TRBJ2-4,few,ASSSGRGSRDIQY
TRBV7-7,TRBJ1-2,many,ASSHPRNPTGDEQYGYT
TRBV12-3/TRBV12-4,TRBJ1-5,many,ASSQGAGGGPQH
TRBV20-1,TRBJ2-1,many,SASEAFGDRGYNEQF
TRBV27,TRBJ2-7,few,ASSRVLDDQY
TRBV20-1,TRBJ2-5,-,SDRPLRDSAPRETQY
TRBV30,TRBJ2-3,many,AWSRPTGLAGMDTQY